Listed below are T cell receptor beta chains from one sample, sequenced in a study of blood T cells in healthy people across ages. TCRdb redid the calling of the 5' RACE reads with MiXCR, one entry per CDR3 protein. Found here are over 1,200,000 distinct CDR3 sequences, approximately 59% of them singletons; the top ten hold 6.5% to 8%. The material sequenced was blood. The receptors come from a man between 18 and 35 years old in good health. The conserved cysteine and the conserved F or W are not part of the CDR3 here.

>12|TRBJ2-1|TRBV28
ASSFLQGLNEQF
>14|-|TRBV25-1
ASSPPGRLAKNIQY
>12|TRBJ2-3|TRBV6-5
ASSDVGASDTQY
>12|TRBJ2-1|TRBV5-5
ASSASGGDNEQF
>13|TRBJ2-1|TRBV29-1
SVNPGLAGLGEQF
>15|TRBJ2-7|TRBV6-1
ASSRDIPGQGAYEQY
>11|TRBJ1-6|TRBV30
AWRGGYDSPLH
>16|TRBJ1-1|TRBV6-2/TRBV6-3
ASSYSVLGTMRNTEAF
>12|TRBJ2-1|TRBV2
ASRTGTGAGEQF
>13|TRBJ2-7|TRBV20-1
SARGTATIGREQY
>15|TRBJ2-5|TRBV7-9
ASTHDPAGTDQETQY
>11|TRBJ2-1|TRBV20-1
SGGDAVHNEQF
>14|TRBJ1-1|TRBV7-9
ASSLAGELQDTEAF
>16|TRBJ2-7|TRBV27
ASSSKTSSGGTSYEQY
>13|TRBJ2-3|TRBV5-1
ASSSSGGEPHTQY
>12|TRBJ2-7|TRBV2
AFLPGLPSYEQY
>17|TRBJ2-4|TRBV7-9
ASSFSGWEPDRAKNIQY
>11|TRBJ2-7|TRBV20-1
SAAPRSSYEQY
>11|-|TRBV6-1
ASSEAQSYEQY
>12|TRBJ2-7|TRBV20-1
SAKGQEATYEQY
>14|-|TRBV7-9
ASSDPTSGRSNEQY
>13|TRBJ1-5|TRBV10-2
ASNPGQGSFQPQH
>9|TRBJ2-3|TRBV12-3/TRBV12-4
ASSKGNTQY
>13|TRBJ2-1|TRBV29-1
SVKDRGKRYNEQF
>13|TRBJ1-5|TRBV6-2/TRBV6-3
ASTEGGGSNQPQH
>11|TRBJ2-7|TRBV20-1
SATLDISYEQY